This TCR beta chain was identified in a study of vaccination and CD4 T cells after COVID-19. On the study more broadly: Six males and four females, two of them Hispanic, were enrolled as convalescents.

This CDR3 contains 12 residues. TCRdb processed the PCR reads anew with MiXCR; each CDR3 protein has one entry. The sample holds over 15,000 distinct CDR3 sequences, 66% seen once. This clonotype was found a few times. Its target is unknown. Recorded positive PCR dates fall between March and December 2020, preceding US Alpha, Beta and Delta variants. Regarding the study as a whole: Vaccine-specific clones in convalescent patients were spike mono-reactive in 304 of 307 cases.

This receptor was obtained from a human donor who had recovered from COVID-19. The material sequenced was CD4+ T cells from blood, taken after SARS-CoV-2 vaccination. The chain is built from TRBV21-1 and TRBJ2-1. TRBV21-1 is noted as a pseudogene. The CDR3 coding sequence is TGTGCCAGCAGCAGTCGCAGCAATGAGCAGTTCTTC. As protein: CASSSRSNEQFF.